This TCR beta chain was observed in a study of blood T cell repertoires in COVID-19. The wider study: Specimens from acute and convalescent COVID-19 originated in the United States, Italy and Spain. Sources were T cells, B-cell-depleted T cells, or PBMCs; the material itself was cDNA or gDNA.

Per the original data handling: Cell counts per sample came from amplifying reference gene primers. Data came from immunoSEQ multiplex PCR; TCRdb stores just in-frame clones and leaves some out. V, J and clone size are those of that table, while D and trimming were read from the DNA. The table lists about 170,000 clones, approximately 81% of them singletons. The material sequenced was peripheral blood. The TCR sequence derives from a woman older than 75 with active or convalescent COVID-19.

The CDR3 nucleotides read TGCGCCAGCAGCCAGGGACTAGCGGGAGTCCTGGCTACCTACGAGCAGTACTTC. Translation gives CASSQGLAGVLATYEQYF. The chain couples TRBV4-1 to TRBJ2-7, with TRBD2 matching over 14 bases. The junction had 9 bases not matched to a gene; V was cut back by 3 bases and J by 2 bases. CDR3 length: 18 residues. Germline V gene data show CDR1 as MGHRA and CDR2 as YSYEKL.